Presented here are 28 T cell receptor beta chains from one specimen sequenced in a study of neurological immune-mediated disorders. A single record per CDR3 protein comes from TCRdb applying MiXCR to the 5' RACE reads. The sample carries tens of thousands of distinct CDR3 sequences, about 10% recorded once. Time point: longitudinal time-point 1 (baseline). The specimen sequenced was PBMCs. The receptor source for this set is a male donor with HTLV-1-associated myelopathy (HAM/TSP).

In its sample, this clonotype was seen many times. The J gene is TRBJ2-7, the V gene TRBV20-1, with TRBD1 as a possible D gene (6 bases). The CDR3 consists of 14 residues. Germline assignment: CDR1 DFQATT and CDR2 SNEGSKA (reference sequence). V was cut by 5 bases and J by 7 bases, with 21 bases left in between. The CDR3 sequence: CSAPRTAAVGEQYF. CDR3 nucleotides: TGCAGTGCTCCGAGGACAGCGGCGGTGGGGGAGCAGTACTTC.

This clonotype was seen ten or more times. V is TRBV11-2 and J is TRBJ2-5; tentative D call: TRBD2 (6 bases). With 3 bases removed from V and 1 base from J, the gap between germline ends came to 12 bases. Looked up from germline, CDR1 is SGHAT and CDR2 is FQNNGV. CDR3 length: 15 residues. The CDR3 DNA reads TGTGCCAGCAGCTTGTTGGGGGGTATCCAAGAGACCCAGTACTTC. Translating it yields CASSLLGGIQETQYF.

This clonotype was seen ten or more times. CDR3 loop: CASSPLMNEQFF. The CDR3 DNA sequence: TGTGCCAGCAGCCCCCTTATGAATGAGCAGTTCTTC. This chain links TRBV5-6 with TRBJ2-1; D remains ambiguous. This CDR3 spans 12 amino acids. Germline assignment: CDR1 SGHDT and CDR2 YYEEEE. V gave up 4 bases and J gave up 7 bases, with 9 bases separating them.

This clonotype was found many times. V is TRBV29-1 and J is TRBJ1-1, with unresolved D. V shed 4 bases and J shed 5 bases, with 8 bases lying between them. The V gene's germline CDR1 is SQVTM and CDR2 ANQGSEA. This CDR3 is built from 11 residues. The CDR3 region is CSVGGGTEAFF. Written as DNA, the CDR3 is TGCAGCGTTGGGGGAGGTACTGAAGCTTTCTTT.

There are many counts of this clonotype. The chain uses TRBV5-1 and TRBJ2-5; 8 nucleotides match TRBD1. Trimming cost V 0 bases and J 1 base; bases outside gene matches: 2. In germline, CDR1 is SGHRS, CDR2 YFSETQ. This CDR3 is 15 amino acids long. DNA of the CDR3: TGCGCCAGCAGCTTGGTGGGGACAGGCCAAGAGACCCAGTACTTC. Translating it yields CASSLVGTGQETQYF.

This chain connects TRBV10-3 to TRBJ2-3, with 14 positions matching TRBD2. The V gene end was trimmed by 9 bases and the J gene end by 1 base; junction bases not matched to a gene: 12. CDR1 is ENHRY and CDR2 is SYGVKD in the germline V gene. The CDR3 contains 18 residues. Written as DNA, the CDR3 is TGTGCCATTATCGGATGGACTAGCGGGGGGCCGGGCACAGATACGCAGTATTTT. As protein: CAIIGWTSGGPGTDTQYF.

V and J are TRBV6-2 or TRBV6-3 and TRBJ2-3; 13 positions agree with TRBD2. This CDR3 region has 15 residues. V lost 10 bases and J lost 0; bases outside the gene matches: 4. Germline assignment: CDR1 MNHEY and CDR2 SVGEGT. CDR3 loop: CANWTSGGSTDTQYF. CDR3 nucleotides: TGTGCCAATTGGACTAGCGGGGGTAGCACAGATACGCAGTATTTT.

This clonotype was counted at least ten times. The chain's CDR3 is CASSLDRDRGLLSTDTQYF. CDR3 bases: TGCGCCAGCAGCTTGGACCGGGACAGGGGGCTGCTCAGCACAGATACGCAGTATTTT. The gene calls are TRBV5-1 and TRBJ2-3; TRBD1 matches 12 bases. The V and J ends lost 0 bases and 0 bases, in that order; junction bases with no gene match: 8. The CDR3 covers 19 residues. Per the germline V gene, CDR1 is SGHRS and CDR2 is YFSETQ.

This clonotype has a count of ten or more. This chain joins TRBV28 and TRBJ2-7; 8 positions agree with TRBD1. The CDR3 is 15 residues long. Germline V lookup: CDR1 MDHEN, CDR2 SYDVKM. Germline trimming cut 5 bases from V and 0 bases from J; bases unmatched to any gene: 6. CDR3: CASSGGQVNSYEQYF. The CDR3, as DNA: TGTGCCAGCAGTGGGGGACAGGTGAACTCCTACGAGCAGTACTTC.

This clonotype was detected ten times or more. The gene calls are TRBV29-1 and TRBJ1-2; possibly TRBD1 for D (5 bases). V was clipped by 7 bases and J by 5 bases, with 17 bases between them. This CDR3 region has 13 residues. Germline V lookup: CDR1 SQVTM, CDR2 ANQGSEA. The CDR3 region is CSAGTDAPYGYTF. CDR3 DNA: TGCAGCGCCGGGACGGACGCGCCTTATGGCTACACCTTC.

This clonotype has at least ten counts. V gene TRBV5-1 combines with J gene TRBJ2-1; D remains unclear. Germline CDR1 and CDR2: SGHRS and YFSETQ. The CDR3 sequence is 14 residues long. Trimming shortened V by 3 bases and J by 3 bases, and 10 bases separated the two germline ends. CDR3 coding DNA: TGCGCCAGCAGCTCCCGGGCTAGCTACAATGAGCAGTTCTTC. This codes for CASSSRASYNEQFF. The variable domain in full, completed from reference TRBV5-1 and TRBJ2-1, reads KAGVTQTPRYLIKTRGQQVTLSCSPISGHRSVSWYQQTPGQGLQFLFEYFSETQRNKGNFPGRFSGRQFSNSRSEMNVSTLELGDSALYLCASSSRASYNEQFFGPGTRLTVL.

In its sample, this clonotype was seen many times. The CDR3 protein is CASSSYNQPQHF. The CDR3 DNA follows: TGTGCCAGCAGCTCCTACAATCAGCCCCAGCATTTT. The J gene is TRBJ1-5, the V gene TRBV7-2; no firm D call. This CDR3 region has 12 residues. Germline assignment: CDR1 SGHTA and CDR2 FQGNSA. Trimming stripped 4 bases from V and 3 bases from J, with 4 bases between.

There are many counts of this clonotype. The V call is TRBV20-1, the J call TRBJ2-3; TRBD2 matches 7 bases. Germline assignment: CDR1 DFQATT and CDR2 SNEGSKA (reference sequence). J lost 4 bases, V lost 3 bases, and 7 bases had no gene match. The CDR3 extends over 14 amino acids. The CDR3 DNA follows: TGCAGTGCTAGGGGGCGGGGAGGGTCAGATACGCAGTATTTT. It translates to CSARGRGGSDTQYF.

This clonotype was seen a few times. CDR3 protein: CASSPGGWNSQFF. CDR3 coding DNA: TGTGCCAGCAGCCCAGGAGGGTGGAATTCCCAGTTCTTC. The chain recombines TRBV11-3 with TRBJ2-1; D perhaps matches TRBD2 (6 bases). CDR1 SGHNT and CDR2 YENEEA come from the germline V gene. Trimming left V 5 bases short and J 13 bases short, with 18 bases between. This CDR3 is built from 13 residues.

This clonotype was counted ten times or more. This sequence may be a read error, since a much larger clone differs from it by one base. The gene calls are TRBV20-1 and TRBJ1-2; D is unclear. CDR1 and CDR2 from the germline V gene are DFQATT and SNEGSKA (reference sequence). The CDR3 is 14 residues long. CDR3 residues: CSTRVDGTPIGYTF. In nucleotides, the CDR3 is TGCAGTACTAGAGTTGACGGCACCCCTATCGGCTACACCTTC.

This clonotype was found many times. The genes are TRBV3-1 and TRBJ2-1; a possible D gene is TRBD1 (5 bases). CDR1 LGHDT and CDR2 YNNKEL come from the germline V gene (reference sequence). This CDR3 is built from 13 residues. Deletions cut 1 base from V and 4 bases from J, with 5 bases between. CDR3 nucleotides: TGTGCCAGCAGCCAAGGACAGTACAATGAGCAGTTCTTC. Protein sequence: CASSQGQYNEQFF.

The chain has TRBV4-3 and TRBJ1-6; TRBD1 is a possible D gene (6 bases). This CDR3 comprises 15 residues. Trimming removed 6 bases from V and 6 bases from J, with 15 bases in between. Germline V gene sequence: CDR1 LGHNA, CDR2 YSLEER. CDR3 bases: TGCGCCAGCAGAGATGGGGTCAGGGGTAATTCACCCCTCCACTTT. It yields the protein CASRDGVRGNSPLHF.

This clonotype was counted ten times or more. This chain's CDR3 is CASSPRSTPYNEQFF. The CDR3 coding sequence is TGTGCCAGCAGCCCCCGGTCCACGCCCTACAATGAGCAGTTCTTC. The chain links TRBV7-9 to TRBJ2-1, with D unresolved. Trimming took off 5 bases at V and 2 bases at J, with 13 bases between the two ends. Germline V gene data show CDR1 as SEHNR and CDR2 as FQNEAQ (reference sequence). This CDR3 is 15 amino acids long.

This clonotype was found many times. This rearrangement joins TRBV4-3 to TRBJ2-1; the D gene could be TRBD1 or TRBD2 (5 bases each). The V gene's germline CDR1 is LGHNA and CDR2 YSLEER. Deletions cut 4 bases from V and 0 bases from J, with 16 bases between. The CDR3 consists of 17 residues. The CDR3 DNA is TGCGCCAGCAGCCTTTTCGCCGGGACGAGCTCCTACAATGAGCAGTTCTTC. Translated: CASSLFAGTSSYNEQFF.

This clonotype was picked up many times. The chain is built from TRBV6-5 and TRBJ1-6; a possible D gene is TRBD1 (5 bases). This CDR3 spans 14 amino acids. Looked up from germline, CDR1 is MNHEY and CDR2 is SVGAGI. Trimming took 5 bases from V and 9 from J, leaving 14 bases between them. DNA of the CDR3: TGTGCCAGCAGTCCTCAGACAGTCGGTTCACCCCTCCACTTT. This encodes CASSPQTVGSPLHF.

Remarks on this clonotype: It may be a read error: a sequence one base away is much more abundant. V and J are TRBV20-1 and TRBJ2-5, with TRBD2 as a possible D gene (7 bases). This CDR3 region has 14 residues. Germline CDR1 and CDR2: DFQATT and SNEGSKA (reference sequence). The CDR3 DNA sequence: TGCAGTGGGAGACGGGGGGCGGCTTGGGAGACCAAGTACTTC. Translating it yields CSGRRGAAWETKYF.

This clonotype was counted at least ten times. This sequence joins TRBV25-1 and TRBJ1-2; the D is unclear. The germline V gene has CDR1 MGHDK and CDR2 SYGVNS. The CDR3 is 14 amino acids. V was shortened by 2 bases and J by 7 bases, with 14 bases between the two germline ends. The CDR3 is CASSEDSRLGGYTF. The CDR3 nucleotides are TGTGCCAGCAGTGAAGATAGCCGTTTGGGTGGCTACACCTTC.

This clonotype was seen many times. The CDR3 spells CASSQVNPRQASYEQYF. CDR3 DNA: TGTGCCAGCAGCCAAGTCAACCCCCGACAGGCCTCCTACGAGCAGTACTTC. The chain has TRBV14 and TRBJ2-7, with a tentative D call TRBD1 (6 bases). V gave up 1 base and J gave up 0 bases, with 16 bases separating them. In germline, CDR1 is SGHDN, CDR2 FVKESK. CDR3 length: 17 amino acids.

The chain has TRBV6-5 and TRBJ1-3, with D possibly TRBD1 on 6 matching bases. The germline gives CDR1 MNHEY, CDR2 SVGAGI. The ends were cut back, 7 bases at V and 4 bases at J, with 17 bases in the middle. This CDR3 is built from 15 residues. The CDR3, as DNA: TGTGCCAGCACCCAGGGGTTACGGTCGGGAAACACCATATATTTT. It specifies CASTQGLRSGNTIYF.

This clonotype was counted many times. V is TRBV29-1 and J is TRBJ1-1, with 8 nucleotides matching TRBD1. Germline-derived CDR1 and CDR2 are SQVTM and ANQGSEA. Trimming at V came to 6 bases and at J to 0 bases, leaving 6 bases not matched to a gene. The CDR3 is 14 residues long. The CDR3 DNA reads TGCAGCGTCTTGACAGGGGTGATGAACACTGAAGCTTTCTTT. Translation: CSVLTGVMNTEAFF.

This clonotype appeared many times. This chain uses TRBV10-2 with TRBJ2-5, with unresolved D. V lost 2 bases, J lost 5 bases, and 9 bases lay in between. Germline V gives CDR1 WSHSY, CDR2 SAAADI. The CDR3 consists of 13 residues. CDR3 sequence reads: CASSERVAETQYF. CDR3 DNA sequence: TGCGCCAGCAGTGAGCGGGTTGCGGAGACCCAGTACTTC.

This clonotype was recorded at least ten times. V gene TRBV15 combines with J gene TRBJ2-7, with D maybe TRBD1 (5 bases). This CDR3 is 15 amino acids long. The V gene lost 1 base and the J gene lost 9 bases, with 19 bases spanning the gap. The germline V gene encodes CDR1 LNHNV and CDR2 YYDKDF (reference sequence). The CDR3 here is CATSRVLGAPTGQYF. The CDR3 nucleotides are TGTGCCACCAGCAGAGTGTTAGGGGCCCCTACGGGGCAGTACTTC.

This clonotype was counted ten times or more. The V call is TRBV7-2, the J call TRBJ2-7; 14 bases line up with TRBD2. With 5 bases clipped from V and 9 bases from J, the junction kept 9 bases outside the gene matches. The V gene's germline CDR1 is SGHTA and CDR2 FQGNSA. The CDR3 is 15 residues long. The CDR3 protein is CASSARLAGGKVQYF. CDR3 in DNA: TGTGCCAGCAGCGCAAGACTAGCGGGGGGGAAGGTGCAGTACTTC.